The T cell receptor (beta chain) under discussion was sequenced for a study of blood T cell repertoires in COVID-19. The CDR3 runs 16 residues. Unmatched junction bases numbered 3, after V lost 0 bases and J lost 4 bases. Germline CDR1 is MNHEY and CDR2 is SMNVEV (reference sequence). Original methodology: Amplification from reference gene primers served as the basis for estimated nucleated cell counts. Measured with immunoSEQ multiplex PCR; TCRdb has only the in-frame clones, and not every one. Clonal size and the V and J genes are those of that table, whereas D and trimming came from the DNA. Among some 300,000 clones listed, roughly 88% were seen once. Participant ages covered roughly 18 to 89 years across 24 US areas.

The source of this sequence is a woman in her twenties or thirties who had recovered from COVID-19. The chain recombines TRBV27 with TRBJ2-1; TRBD2 agrees at 10 bases. Input material: PBMCs or T cells enriched from blood (not recorded which). CDR3 in DNA: TGTGCCAGCAGTTTATCGCCTAGCGGGAGATACAATGAGCAGTTCTTC. This encodes CASSLSPSGRYNEQFF.